The clone carrying this T cell receptor beta chain was picked up many times. V gave up 1 base and J gave up 1 base, with 5 bases separating them. The CDR3 spans 13 residues. Per germline, CDR1 SGHDT and CDR2 YYEEEE. The record originates from a study of human T cells and chemical hapten exposure. The study's library attached unique molecular identifiers to single cDNA molecules. TCRdb reprocessed the RACE reads via MiXCR and lists one record per CDR3 protein. The sample gives approximately 82,000 distinct CDR3 sequences, around 6.7% of which show up once; roughly 1.4% is in the top ten. Time point denoted: patch test 2, 6 weeks after DPC sensitization. Treatment of the sample: therapeutic diphenylcyclopropenone sensitization with weekly scalp DPC. Phlebotomy was performed prior to application of every patch test. Unfractionated whole blood yielded total RNA.

V and J are TRBV5-6 and TRBJ1-1; no clear D gene. Sequences were derived from whole blood, sampled in connection with sensitization to the hapten diphenylcyclopropenone (DPC). The receptor was derived from a woman aged 25 to 39 with alopecia areata. Some clones in this sample may be carry-over from other donors' samples. CDR3 in DNA: TGTGCCAGCAGCTTGTGGGCGAACACTGAAGCTTTCTTT. Protein: CASSLWANTEAFF. Looking up the rest from reference TRBV5-6 and TRBJ1-1 gives the full variable domain: DAGVTQSPTHLIKTRGQQVTLRCSPKSGHDTVSWYQQALGQGPQFIFQYYEEEERQRGNFPDRFSGHQFPNYSSELNVNALLLGDSALYLCASSLWANTEAFFGQGTRLTVV.